The 20 T cell receptor beta chains in this list originate from one sample, sequenced in a study of CD8 T cells in ankylosing spondylitis. TCRdb used MiXCR to reprocess the 5' RACE reads, holding one entry per CDR3 protein. The sample contains nearly 250,000 distinct CDR3 sequences, roughly 32% of which appear only once. The sample taken for sequencing was blood, either unsorted or a sorted T cell fraction (not recorded which). The receptor set was obtained from a male donor with ankylosing spondylitis or in good health (not recorded which).

V usage is TRBV5-5 and J usage is TRBJ1-1, with D possibly being TRBD1 (5 bases). Deletions cut 2 bases from V and 5 bases from J, with 13 bases between. The germline V gene encodes CDR1 SGHKS and CDR2 YYEKEE (reference sequence). The CDR3 runs to 14 residues. CDR3 loop: CASSFGGGSTEAFF. In DNA form, the CDR3 reads TGTGCCAGCAGCTTTGGCGGGGGATCTACTGAAGCTTTCTTT.

The chain uses TRBV12-3 or TRBV12-4 and TRBJ2-1; 8 bases match TRBD2. V dropped 6 bases and J dropped 2; count of bases not matched to a gene: 9. This CDR3 has 16 residues. In DNA, the CDR3 is TGTGCCAGCAGCCTAAGGACTAGCTTGGCCTACAATGAGCAGTTCTTC. Its protein is CASSLRTSLAYNEQFF.

The CDR3 region is CSRGLAGYQETQYF. In DNA form, the CDR3 reads TGCAGTCGAGGACTAGCGGGGTACCAAGAGACCCAGTACTTC. The chain carries TRBV20-1 and TRBJ2-5, with 12 bases fitting TRBD2. The CDR3 extends over 14 amino acids. V shed 8 bases, J shed 0 bases, and the junction held 4 bases outside the gene matches. Per germline, CDR1 DFQATT and CDR2 SNEGSKA (reference sequence).

This clonotype has only a few counts. The V call is TRBV12-3 or TRBV12-4, the J call TRBJ2-3, with D unclear. The CDR3 extends over 14 amino acids. Trimming stripped 1 base from V and 5 bases from J, with 10 bases between. Here the CDR3 DNA reads TGTGCCAGCAGTTTAGGGCTGCGCCTAGATACGCAGTATTTT. Protein: CASSLGLRLDTQYF.

In this sample, this clonotype turned up a few times. This chain links TRBV30 with TRBJ2-1; a weak D match, TRBD2 (6 bases). This CDR3 contains 17 residues. V gave up 3 bases and J gave up 4 bases, with 22 bases separating them. Per the germline V gene, CDR1 is GTSNPN and CDR2 is SVGIG (reference sequence). CDR3 nucleotides: TGTGCCTGGAGGGAACCGGGGGTCAGGGTAACTTACAATGAGCAGTTCTTC. Its protein product is CAWREPGVRVTYNEQFF.

This clonotype has only a few counts. This chain links TRBV20-1 with TRBJ2-5; D is uncertain. The V and J ends lost 4 bases and 7 bases respectively, with 16 bases between them. There are 13 residues in the CDR3. Germline CDR1 is DFQATT and CDR2 is SNEGSKA (reference sequence). CDR3 nucleotide sequence: TGCAGTGCTACCCGGGCCCAACTTGTGACCCAGTACTTC. It yields the protein CSATRAQLVTQYF.

V is TRBV28 and J is TRBJ2-5; weak D call: TRBD1 (6 bases). Germline CDR1 is MDHEN and CDR2 is SYDVKM. This CDR3 comprises 14 residues. V gave up 4 bases and J gave up 0 bases, with 9 bases separating them. CDR3 coding DNA: TGTGCCAGCAGTTGGGGGCAGTACCAAGAGACCCAGTACTTC. The encoded protein is CASSWGQYQETQYF. The whole variable domain, remainder taken from reference TRBV28 and TRBJ2-5, is DVKVTQSSRYLVKRTGEKVFLECVQDMDHENMFWYRQDPGLGLRLIYFSYDVKMKEKGDIPEGYSVSREKKERFSLILESASTNQTSMYLCASSWGQYQETQYFGPGTRLLVL.

This clonotype appeared a single time. This rearrangement joins TRBV28 to TRBJ2-4; no definite D call. Germline lookup yields CDR1 MDHEN and CDR2 SYDVKM. The V gene lost 4 bases and the J gene lost 2 bases, with 15 bases spanning the gap. The CDR3 loop spans 16 amino acids. Here the CDR3 reads CASSSFLWAPKNIQYF. The CDR3, as DNA: TGTGCCAGCAGTTCCTTCCTCTGGGCCCCCAAAAACATTCAGTACTTC.

V is TRBV27 and J is TRBJ2-3, with no clear D. Trimming took 3 bases from V and 5 from J, leaving 12 bases between them. CDR3 length equals 14 residues. The germline gives CDR1 MNHEY, CDR2 SMNVEV (reference sequence). CDR3 protein: CASSFRSFRDTQYF. CDR3 coding DNA: TGTGCCAGCAGTTTTCGCTCTTTCCGAGATACGCAGTATTTT.

Details on this clonotype: A much bigger clone sits one base away, suggesting this may be a read error. This chain connects TRBV20-1 to TRBJ2-1, with D unresolved. The germline V and J ends were trimmed by 3 bases and 5 bases, with 14 bases remaining between them. Germline CDR1 is DFQATT and CDR2 is SNEGSKA (reference sequence). The CDR3 covers 14 residues. Here the CDR3 DNA reads TGCAGTGCTAGGTCGGCGGCTAGTGACAATGAGCAGTTCTTC. Translating gives CSARSAASDNEQFF.

The rearrangement uses TRBV12-3 or TRBV12-4 and TRBJ2-3; D unresolved. Trimming shortened V by 6 bases and J by 0 bases, and 13 bases separated the two germline ends. The length of the CDR3 is 15 residues. This CDR3 reads CASSPSVRSTDTQYF. DNA of the CDR3: TGTGCCAGCAGCCCGTCGGTGAGGAGCACAGATACGCAGTATTTT.

A note on this clonotype: A much more abundant neighbour one base away suggests this may be a read error. The chain uses TRBV20-1 and TRBJ2-3; 14 nucleotides agree with TRBD2. From germline, CDR1 is DFQATT and CDR2 SNEGSKA (reference sequence). The CDR3 covers 17 residues. The CDR3 sequence is CCARDETSGGGTDTQYF. CDR3 nucleotide sequence: TGCTGTGCTAGAGATGAGACTAGCGGGGGGGGCACAGATACGCAGTATTTT.

The CDR3 sequence: CASSLVGGGGYGYTF. DNA of the CDR3: TGTGCCAGCAGCTTGGTTGGAGGAGGAGGATATGGCTACACCTTC. The chain couples TRBV5-6 to TRBJ1-2; D not resolved. CDR1 is SGHDT, CDR2 YYEEEE, per germline. The CDR3 consists of 15 residues. Trimming removed 0 bases at V and 5 bases at J, with 14 bases between.

This clonotype was seen only a few times. V and J are TRBV5-1 and TRBJ1-3; D uncertain. The germline V and J ends were trimmed by 0 bases and 0 bases, with 10 bases remaining between them. Germline V gene data show CDR1 as SGHRS and CDR2 as YFSETQ. There are 16 residues in the CDR3. For the CDR3, the DNA is TGCGCCAGCAGCTTGGAGCCGACTGTCTCTGGAAACACCATATATTTT. It codes for CASSLEPTVSGNTIYF.

In this sample, this clonotype turned up a few times. This chain connects TRBV4-1 to TRBJ1-1; 7 nucleotides align to TRBD1. The V and J ends lost 3 bases and 11 bases, in that order; junction bases with no gene match: 12. This CDR3 spans 14 amino acids. The germline V gene has CDR1 MGHRA and CDR2 YSYEKL. The CDR3 DNA reads as TGCGCCAGCAGCCATGGGGCAGGGGGGCTAGCGGCTTTCTTT. Protein product: CASSHGAGGLAAFF.

The chain employs TRBV3-1 and TRBJ1-4, with unresolved D. The CDR3 consists of 15 residues. Germline V lookup: CDR1 LGHDT, CDR2 YNNKEL (reference sequence). Trimming pared 4 bases from V and 5 bases from J, leaving 14 bases between. CDR3 DNA sequence: TGTGCCAGCAGCCCGTTAGCGGGGTTAAATGAAAAACTGTTTTTT. Translation: CASSPLAGLNEKLFF.

The chain combines TRBV20-1 with TRBJ2-5; D gene uncertain. V was clipped by 1 base and J by 0 bases, with 9 bases between them. CDR1 is DFQATT and CDR2 is SNEGSKA in the germline V gene (reference sequence). The CDR3 length is 14 residues. CDR3 nucleotide sequence: TGCAGTGCTAGAGTCGAGAGGTACCAAGAGACCCAGTACTTC. Protein sequence: CSARVERYQETQYF.

This clonotype turned up a few times. The chain couples TRBV6-1 to TRBJ1-5; 7 bases map to TRBD1. There are 14 residues in the CDR3. Germline lookup yields CDR1 MNHNS and CDR2 SASEGT. Trimming at V came to 6 bases and at J to 6 bases, leaving 8 bases not matched to a gene. The CDR3 loop is CASRAGTASQPQHF. The DNA for the CDR3 is TGTGCCAGCAGAGCCGGGACAGCCAGTCAGCCCCAGCATTTT.

This chain connects TRBV11-2 to TRBJ2-3; D not resolved. V was cut by 1 base and J by 0 bases, with 8 bases left in between. In germline, CDR1 is SGHAT, CDR2 FQNNGV. The CDR3 runs 15 residues. CDR3 in DNA: TGTGCCAGCAGCTTAGCTCGGGCTAGCACAGATACGCAGTATTTT. It translates to CASSLARASTDTQYF. The complete variable domain, with remaining parts taken from reference TRBV11-2 and TRBJ2-3, reads EAGVAQSPRYKIIEKRQSVAFWCNPISGHATLYWYQQILGQGPKLLIQFQNNGVVDDSQLPKDRFSAERLKGVDSTLKIQPAKLEDSAVYLCASSLARASTDTQYFGPGTRLTVL.

This clonotype was counted only a few times. The rearrangement joins TRBV6-5 to TRBJ1-1; the D is unclear. V lost 0 bases and J 0 bases, leaving 11 bases between the germline ends. The CDR3 extends over 16 amino acids. Germline values: CDR1 MNHEY, CDR2 SVGAGI. CDR3 nucleotide sequence: TGTGCCAGCAGTTACTCGAGGGCGGCCATGAACACTGAAGCTTTCTTT. Translation: CASSYSRAAMNTEAFF.